This record covers a single T cell receptor beta chain. No antigen is known for it. The record originates from a study of T-cell memory formation after mild COVID-19. The wider study: Largely, the TCR clusters proved donor specific.

TCRdb fed the 5' RACE reads into MiXCR, producing one record per CDR3 protein. The sample holds about 290,000 distinct CDR3 sequences, more than 15% seen once. Germline CDR1 LGHDT, CDR2 YNNKEL (reference sequence). Trimming took 3 bases from V and 0 from J, leaving 8 bases between them. This CDR3 is 14 amino acids long. General study results and limits: Whether day 37 second-wave clones are SARS-CoV-2-specific was not confirmed.

The TCR comes from a man aged 18 to 30 who had mild COVID-19 (a few samples of this study predate the infection). Cell type and time point are not known. The sample was PBMCs or a T cell subset sorted from them (not recorded which). The chain recombines TRBV3-1 with TRBJ1-2, with a weak D call TRBD1 (5 bases). The CDR3 loop is CASSQTATNYGYTF. The CDR3 DNA is TGTGCCAGCAGCCAGACAGCTACTAACTATGGCTACACCTTC. Together with reference TRBV3-1 and TRBJ1-2, the CDR3 gives the full variable domain: DTAVSQTPKYLVTQMGNDKSIKCEQNLGHDTMYWYKQDSKKFLKIMFSYNNKELIINETVPNRFSPKSPDKAHLNLHINSLELGDSAVYFCASSQTATNYGYTFGSGTRLTVV.